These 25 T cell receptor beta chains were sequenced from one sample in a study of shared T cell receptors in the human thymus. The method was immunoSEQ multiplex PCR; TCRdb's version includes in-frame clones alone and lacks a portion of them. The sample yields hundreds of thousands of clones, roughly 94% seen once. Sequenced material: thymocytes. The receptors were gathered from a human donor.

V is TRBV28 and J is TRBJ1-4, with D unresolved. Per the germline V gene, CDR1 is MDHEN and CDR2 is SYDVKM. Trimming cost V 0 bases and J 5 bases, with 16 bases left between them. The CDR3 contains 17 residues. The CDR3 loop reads CASSLWRVNGPNEKLFF. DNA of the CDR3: TGTGCCAGCAGTTTATGGCGGGTGAATGGGCCGAATGAAAAACTGTTTTTT.

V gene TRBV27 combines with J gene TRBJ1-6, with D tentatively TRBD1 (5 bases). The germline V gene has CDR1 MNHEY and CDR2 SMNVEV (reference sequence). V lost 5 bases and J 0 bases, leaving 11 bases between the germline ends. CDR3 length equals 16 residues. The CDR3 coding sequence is TGTGCCAGCAGTCGGGACCGAAGCTCCTATAATTCACCCCTCCACTTT. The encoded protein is CASSRDRSSYNSPLHF.

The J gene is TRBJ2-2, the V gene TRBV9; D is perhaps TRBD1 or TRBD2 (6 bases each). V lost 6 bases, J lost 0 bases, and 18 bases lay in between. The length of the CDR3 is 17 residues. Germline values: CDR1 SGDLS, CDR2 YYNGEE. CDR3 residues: CASNMRGGLANTGELFF. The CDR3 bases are TGTGCCAGCAACATGAGAGGGGGGCTCGCGAACACCGGGGAGCTGTTTTTT. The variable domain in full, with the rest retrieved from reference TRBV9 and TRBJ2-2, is DSGVTQTPKHLITATGQRVTLRCSPRSGDLSVYWYQQSLDQGLQFLIQYYNGEERAKGNILERFSAQQFPDLHSELNLSSLELGDSALYFCASNMRGGLANTGELFFGEGSRLTVL.

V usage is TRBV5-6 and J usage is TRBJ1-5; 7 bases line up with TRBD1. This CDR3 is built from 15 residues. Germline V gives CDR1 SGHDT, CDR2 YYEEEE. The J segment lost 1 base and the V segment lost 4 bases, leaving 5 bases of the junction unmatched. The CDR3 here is CASSVLTGSNQPQHF. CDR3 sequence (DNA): TGTGCCAGCAGCGTATTGACAGGGAGCAATCAGCCCCAGCATTTT.

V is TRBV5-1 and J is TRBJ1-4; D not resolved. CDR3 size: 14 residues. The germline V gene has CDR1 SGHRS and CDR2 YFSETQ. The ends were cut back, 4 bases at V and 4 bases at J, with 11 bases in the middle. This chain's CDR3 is CASSAPEGNEKLFF. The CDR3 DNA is TGCGCCAGCAGCGCACCAGAGGGTAATGAAAAACTGTTTTTT.

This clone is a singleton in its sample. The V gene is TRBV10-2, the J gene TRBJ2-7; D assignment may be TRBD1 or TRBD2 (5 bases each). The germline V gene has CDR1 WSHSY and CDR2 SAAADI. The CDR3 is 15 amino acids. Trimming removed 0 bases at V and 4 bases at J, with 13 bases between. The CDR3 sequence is CASSESRPWGYEQYF. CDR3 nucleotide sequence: TGCGCCAGCAGTGAGTCTCGTCCTTGGGGGTACGAGCAGTACTTC.

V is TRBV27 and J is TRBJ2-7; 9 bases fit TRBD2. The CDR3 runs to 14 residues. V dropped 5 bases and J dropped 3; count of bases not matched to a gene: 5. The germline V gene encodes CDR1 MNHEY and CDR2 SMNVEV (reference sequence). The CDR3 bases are TGTGCCAGCAGTCTAGCGGGAAGTTTCTACGAGCAGTACTTC. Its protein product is CASSLAGSFYEQYF.

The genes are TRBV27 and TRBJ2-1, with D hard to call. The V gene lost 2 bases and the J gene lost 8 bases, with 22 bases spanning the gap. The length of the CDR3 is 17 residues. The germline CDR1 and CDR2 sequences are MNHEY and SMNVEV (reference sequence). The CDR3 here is CASSLPLTSSFAHEQFF. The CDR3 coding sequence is TGTGCCAGCAGTTTACCTCTTACGTCTAGTTTTGCCCATGAGCAGTTCTTC.

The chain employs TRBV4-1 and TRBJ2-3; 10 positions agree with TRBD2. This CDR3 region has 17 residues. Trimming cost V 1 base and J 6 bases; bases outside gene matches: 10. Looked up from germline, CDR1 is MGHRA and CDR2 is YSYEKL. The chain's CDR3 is CASSQVSGTSVSDTQYF. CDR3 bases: TGCGCCAGCAGCCAAGTATCCGGGACTAGCGTATCTGATACGCAGTATTTT.

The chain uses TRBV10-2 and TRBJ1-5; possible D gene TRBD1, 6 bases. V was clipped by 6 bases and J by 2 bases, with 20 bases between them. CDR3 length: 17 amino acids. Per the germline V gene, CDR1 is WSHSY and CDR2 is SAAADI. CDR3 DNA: TGCGCCAGCAGGCCCGGTCCGGGACACCTTCGCAATCAGCCCCAGCATTTT. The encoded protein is CASRPGPGHLRNQPQHF.

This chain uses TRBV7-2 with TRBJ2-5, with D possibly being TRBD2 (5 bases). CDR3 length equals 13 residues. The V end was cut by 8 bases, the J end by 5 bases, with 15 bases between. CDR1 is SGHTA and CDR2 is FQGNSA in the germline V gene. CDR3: CASLGGKGETQYF. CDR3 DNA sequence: TGTGCCAGCCTCGGAGGAAAAGGGGAGACCCAGTACTTC.

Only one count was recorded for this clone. The CDR3 DNA is TGTGCCAGCAGCGCACGACAGGGTACCTACAATGAGCAGTTCTTC. Translation: CASSARQGTYNEQFF. The V and J genes are TRBV7-2 and TRBJ2-1; 7 bases are shared with TRBD1. Trimming at V came to 5 bases and at J to 2 bases, leaving 6 bases not matched to a gene. CDR1 SGHTA and CDR2 FQGNSA come from the germline V gene. This CDR3 is 15 amino acids long.

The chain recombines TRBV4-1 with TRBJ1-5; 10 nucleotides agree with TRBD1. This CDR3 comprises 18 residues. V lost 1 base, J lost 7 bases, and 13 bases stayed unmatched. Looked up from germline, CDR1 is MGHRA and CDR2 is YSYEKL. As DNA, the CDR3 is TGCGCCAGCAGCCAAGTGGGGACTTTGGGACAGGGGAGGCAGCCCCAGCATTTT. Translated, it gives CASSQVGTLGQGRQPQHF.

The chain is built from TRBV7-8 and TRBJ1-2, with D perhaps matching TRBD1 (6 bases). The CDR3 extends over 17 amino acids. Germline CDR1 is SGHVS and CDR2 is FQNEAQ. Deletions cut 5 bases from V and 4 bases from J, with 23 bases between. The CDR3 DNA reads TGTGCCAGCAGCCGTTCCGGGGCAGGGGCGCCCGGCTATGGCTACACCTTC. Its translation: CASSRSGAGAPGYGYTF.

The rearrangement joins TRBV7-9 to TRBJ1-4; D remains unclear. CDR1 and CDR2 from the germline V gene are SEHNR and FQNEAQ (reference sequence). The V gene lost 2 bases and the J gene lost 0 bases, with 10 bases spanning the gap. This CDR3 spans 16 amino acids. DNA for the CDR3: TGTGCCAGCAGCTTACGGACGGAATCAACTAATGAAAAACTGTTTTTT. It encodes CASSLRTESTNEKLFF.

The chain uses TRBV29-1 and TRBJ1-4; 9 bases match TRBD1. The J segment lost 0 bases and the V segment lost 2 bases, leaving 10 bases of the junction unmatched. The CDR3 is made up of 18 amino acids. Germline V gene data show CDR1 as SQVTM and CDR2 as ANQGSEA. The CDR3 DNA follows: TGCAGCGTTGAAAATCGGACAGGGGCTAGAGCAACTAATGAAAAACTGTTTTTT. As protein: CSVENRTGARATNEKLFF.

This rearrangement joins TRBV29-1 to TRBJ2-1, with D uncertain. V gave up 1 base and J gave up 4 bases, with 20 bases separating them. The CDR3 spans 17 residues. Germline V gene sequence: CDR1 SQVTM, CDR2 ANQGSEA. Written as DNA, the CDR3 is TGCAGCGTTGAAGTCCCCTCAAGGCAACCTATTTACAATGAGCAGTTCTTC. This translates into CSVEVPSRQPIYNEQFF.

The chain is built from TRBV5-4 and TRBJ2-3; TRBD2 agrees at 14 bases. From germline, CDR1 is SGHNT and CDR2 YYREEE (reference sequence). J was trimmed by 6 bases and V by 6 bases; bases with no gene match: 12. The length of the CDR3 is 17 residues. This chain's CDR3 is CASTEGTSGGLSDTQYF. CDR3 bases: TGTGCCAGCACCGAGGGGACTAGCGGGGGCCTGAGTGATACGCAGTATTTT.

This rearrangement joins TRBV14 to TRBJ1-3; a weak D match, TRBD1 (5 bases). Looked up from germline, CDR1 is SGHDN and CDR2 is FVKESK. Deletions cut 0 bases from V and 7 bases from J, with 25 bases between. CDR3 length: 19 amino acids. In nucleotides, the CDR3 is TGTGCCAGCAGCCAAGATCCAGGGTACGGAATTTCGCAAGGGAACACCATATATTTT. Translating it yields CASSQDPGYGISQGNTIYF.

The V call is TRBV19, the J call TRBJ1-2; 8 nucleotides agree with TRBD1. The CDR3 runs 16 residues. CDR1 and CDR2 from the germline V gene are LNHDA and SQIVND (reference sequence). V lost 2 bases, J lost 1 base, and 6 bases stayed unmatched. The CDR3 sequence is CASSISIQGGNYGYTF. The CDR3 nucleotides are TGTGCCAGTAGTATAAGTATACAGGGGGGTAACTATGGCTACACCTTC.

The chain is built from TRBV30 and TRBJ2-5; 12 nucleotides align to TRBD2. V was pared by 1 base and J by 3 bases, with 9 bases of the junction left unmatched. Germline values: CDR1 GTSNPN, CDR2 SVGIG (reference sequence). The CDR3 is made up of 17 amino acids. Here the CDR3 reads CAWSAPGLAGLKETQYF. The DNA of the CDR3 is TGTGCCTGGAGTGCCCCGGGACTAGCGGGCCTTAAAGAGACCCAGTACTTC.

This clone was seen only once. The CDR3 nucleotides are TGTGCCACCAGCAGGATTCGGACTAGCGGGAGTACTTGGTTCTTC. This gives the protein CATSRIRTSGSTWFF. The chain recombines TRBV15 with TRBJ2-1; 13 bases are a match to TRBD2. Germline V CDR1 and CDR2: LNHNV, YYDKDF (reference sequence). V trimming: 3 bases; J trimming: 15 bases; junction bases outside the gene matches: 11. The CDR3 spans 15 residues.

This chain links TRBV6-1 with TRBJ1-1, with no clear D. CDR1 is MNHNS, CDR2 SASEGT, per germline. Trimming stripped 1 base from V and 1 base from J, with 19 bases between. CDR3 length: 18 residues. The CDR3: CASSEGFMEGRENTEAFF. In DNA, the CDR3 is TGTGCCAGCAGTGAAGGGTTTATGGAGGGCAGAGAGAACACTGAAGCTTTCTTT.

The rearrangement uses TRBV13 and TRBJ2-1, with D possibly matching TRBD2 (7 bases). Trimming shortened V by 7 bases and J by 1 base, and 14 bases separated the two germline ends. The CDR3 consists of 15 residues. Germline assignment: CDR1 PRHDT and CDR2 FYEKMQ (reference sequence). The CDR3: CASTGAGASYNEQFF. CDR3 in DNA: TGTGCCAGCACCGGGGCGGGGGCATCCTACAATGAGCAGTTCTTC.

The CDR3: CSVVKDDRGGSGANVLTF. In nucleotides, the CDR3 is TGCAGCGTTGTGAAAGATGACAGGGGGGGCTCTGGGGCCAACGTCCTGACTTTC. The J gene is TRBJ2-6, the V gene TRBV29-1; 9 bases match TRBD1. The CDR3 is 18 amino acids. Looked up from germline, CDR1 is SQVTM and CDR2 is ANQGSEA. V lost 4 bases, J lost 0 bases, and 10 bases stayed unmatched.